This TCR beta chain was captured in a study of breast tumors, draining lymph nodes, adjacent tissues. Breast cancer patients provided tissue from their axillary draining lymph nodes. Each CDR3 protein gets one entry after TCRdb re-called the multiplex PCR reads with MiXCR. The data contain approximately 150,000 distinct CDR3 sequences, about 30% of them singletons. V lost 1 base to trimming and J lost 5 bases, with 9 bases between them. The CDR3 has 14 residues. Germline V gene data show CDR1 as LGHDT and CDR2 as YNNKEL (reference sequence). Study-level points and caveats: Tumor TCR diversity was below lymph nodes but above nontumor tissue. Tumor T cell lymph node origin was a supported hypothesis, not proven.

This clonotype was counted at least ten times. The antigen remains unidentified. This TCR came from a female donor with breast cancer. Some clones in this sample may be carry-over from other donors' samples. Source material: axillary lymph node tissue. The chain combines TRBV3-1 with TRBJ1-3; D not certain. This CDR3 reads CASSQGYDRNTIYF. As DNA, the CDR3 is TGTGCCAGCAGCCAAGGGTACGACCGAAACACCATATATTTT.